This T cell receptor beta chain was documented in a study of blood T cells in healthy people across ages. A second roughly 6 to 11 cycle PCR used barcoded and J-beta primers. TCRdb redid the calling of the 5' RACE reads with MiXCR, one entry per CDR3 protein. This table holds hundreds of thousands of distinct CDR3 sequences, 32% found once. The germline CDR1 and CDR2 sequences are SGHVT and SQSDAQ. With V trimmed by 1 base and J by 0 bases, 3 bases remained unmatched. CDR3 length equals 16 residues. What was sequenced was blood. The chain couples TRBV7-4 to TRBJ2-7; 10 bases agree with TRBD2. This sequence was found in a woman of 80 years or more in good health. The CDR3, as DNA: TGTGCCAGCAGCTTAGGGACTAGCGGTAACTCCTACGAGCAGTACTTC. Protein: CASSLGTSGNSYEQYF.